This TCR beta chain was sequenced in a study of blood T cell repertoires in COVID-19. The V gene's germline CDR1 is MNHEY and CDR2 SVGEGT. The CDR3 runs to 16 residues. Trimming stripped 1 base from V and 0 bases from J, with 10 bases between. This table comes from immunoSEQ multiplex PCR, and its TCRdb copy is limited to in-frame clones, with some not included. The sample has around 200,000 clones; more than 75% are singletons. The V and J genes are TRBV6-2 or TRBV6-3 and TRBJ1-5, with a weak D call TRBD1 (6 bases). The sequencing sample was made of peripheral blood. The TCR was taken from a woman at least 80 years old with acute or convalescent COVID-19. The CDR3 DNA follows: TGTGCCAGCAGTTACTTGGGACACCTTAGCAATCAGCCCCAGCATTTT. Its protein product is CASSYLGHLSNQPQHF.